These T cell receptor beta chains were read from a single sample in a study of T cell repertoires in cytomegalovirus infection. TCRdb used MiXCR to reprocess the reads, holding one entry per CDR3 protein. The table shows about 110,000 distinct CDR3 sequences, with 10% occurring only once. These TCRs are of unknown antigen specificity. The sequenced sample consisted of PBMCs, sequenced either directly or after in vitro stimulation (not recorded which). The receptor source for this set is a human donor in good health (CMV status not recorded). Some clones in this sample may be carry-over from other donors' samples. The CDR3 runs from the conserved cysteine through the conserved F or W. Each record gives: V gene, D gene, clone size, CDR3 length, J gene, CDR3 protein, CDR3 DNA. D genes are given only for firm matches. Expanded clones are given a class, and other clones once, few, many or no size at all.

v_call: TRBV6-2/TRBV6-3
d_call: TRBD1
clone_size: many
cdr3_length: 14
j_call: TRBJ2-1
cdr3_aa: CASNRDSQADEQFF
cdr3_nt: TGTGCCAGCAATAGGGACAGCCAGGCGGATGAGCAGTTCTTC

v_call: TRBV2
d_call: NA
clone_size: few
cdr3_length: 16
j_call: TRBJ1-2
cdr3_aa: CASISRIRRANYGYTF
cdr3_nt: TGTGCCAGCATATCGCGGATCAGGCGAGCTAACTATGGCTACACCTTC

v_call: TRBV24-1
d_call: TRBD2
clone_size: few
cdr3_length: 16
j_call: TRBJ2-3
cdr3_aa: CATSAPNSAGADTQYF
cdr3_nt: TGTGCCACCAGTGCCCCGAATTCAGCGGGAGCAGATACGCAGTATTTT

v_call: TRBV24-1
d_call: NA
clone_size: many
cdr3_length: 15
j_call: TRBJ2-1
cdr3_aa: CATSDLLSPYNEQFF
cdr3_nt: TGTGCCACCAGTGATTTACTATCCCCCTACAATGAGCAGTTCTTC

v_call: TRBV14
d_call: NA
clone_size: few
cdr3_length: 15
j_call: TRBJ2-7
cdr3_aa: CASSESGSSSYEQYF
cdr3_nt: TGTGCCAGCAGCGAGAGCGGGTCTAGCTCCTACGAGCAGTACTTC

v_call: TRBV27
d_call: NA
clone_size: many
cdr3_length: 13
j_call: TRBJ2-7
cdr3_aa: CASRPLLGYEQYF
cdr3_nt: TGTGCCAGCAGGCCTCTTCTGGGCTACGAGCAGTACTTC

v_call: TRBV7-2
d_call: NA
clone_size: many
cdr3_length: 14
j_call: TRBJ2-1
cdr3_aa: CASSEGPQLGEQFF
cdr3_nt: TGTGCCAGCAGCGAGGGACCTCAGTTGGGTGAGCAGTTCTTC

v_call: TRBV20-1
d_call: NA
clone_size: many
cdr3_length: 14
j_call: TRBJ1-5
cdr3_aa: CSAIRGDSNQPQHF
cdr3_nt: TGCAGTGCAATTAGAGGCGATAGCAATCAGCCCCAGCATTTT

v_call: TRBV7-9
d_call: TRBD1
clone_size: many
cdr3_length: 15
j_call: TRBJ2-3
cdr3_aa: CASSLDRGREDTQYF
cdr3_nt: TGTGCCAGCAGCTTAGACAGGGGGCGTGAAGATACGCAGTATTTT

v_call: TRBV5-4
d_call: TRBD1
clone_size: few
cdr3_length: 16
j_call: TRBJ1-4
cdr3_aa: CASSAGQGRTNEKLFF
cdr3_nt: TGTGCCAGCAGCGCGGGACAGGGGCGAACTAATGAAAAACTGTTTTTT

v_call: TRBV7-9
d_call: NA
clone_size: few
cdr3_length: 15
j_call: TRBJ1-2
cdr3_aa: CASSLLDPGANGYTF
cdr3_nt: TGTGCCAGCAGCTTACTTGATCCGGGCGCCAATGGCTACACCTTC

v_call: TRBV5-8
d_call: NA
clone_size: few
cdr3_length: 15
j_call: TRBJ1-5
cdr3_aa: CASSLGGDSNQPQHF
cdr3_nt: TGTGCCAGCAGCTTGGGCGGGGATAGCAATCAGCCCCAGCATTTT

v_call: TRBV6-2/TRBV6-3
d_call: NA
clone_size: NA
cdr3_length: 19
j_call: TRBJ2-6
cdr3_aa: CASSYPVAGGLAGANVLTF
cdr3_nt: TGTGCCAGCAGTTATCCTGTGGCAGGGGGGTTGGCTGGGGCCAACGTCCTGACTTTC

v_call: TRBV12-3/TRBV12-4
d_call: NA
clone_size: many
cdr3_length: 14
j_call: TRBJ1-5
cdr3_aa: CASSLGAGRQPQHF
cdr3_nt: TGTGCCAGCAGTTTAGGGGCGGGGAGGCAGCCCCAGCATTTT

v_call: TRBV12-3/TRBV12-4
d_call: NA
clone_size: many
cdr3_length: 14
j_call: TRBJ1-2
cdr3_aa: CASSLTAPNYGYTF
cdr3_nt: TGTGCCAGCAGCCTAACAGCGCCGAACTATGGCTACACCTTC

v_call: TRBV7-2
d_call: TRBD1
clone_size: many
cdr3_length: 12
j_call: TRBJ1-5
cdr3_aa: CASSDRGQPQHF
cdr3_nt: TGTGCCAGCAGCGACAGGGGTCAGCCCCAGCATTTT

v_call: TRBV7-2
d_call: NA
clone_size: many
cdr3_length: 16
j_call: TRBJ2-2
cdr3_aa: CASSFFIRVRTGELFF
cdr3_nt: TGTGCCAGCAGCTTCTTTATCAGGGTCAGGACCGGGGAGCTGTTTTTT

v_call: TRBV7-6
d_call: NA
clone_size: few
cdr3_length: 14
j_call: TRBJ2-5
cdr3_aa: CASSLSPRQETQYF
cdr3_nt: TGTGCCAGCAGCCTTTCGCCGCGACAAGAGACCCAGTACTTC

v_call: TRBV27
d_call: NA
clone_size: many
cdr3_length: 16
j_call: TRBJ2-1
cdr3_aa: CASSLSGLTRDNEQFF
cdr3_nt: TGTGCCAGCAGTTTAAGTGGACTCACCCGGGACAATGAGCAGTTCTTC

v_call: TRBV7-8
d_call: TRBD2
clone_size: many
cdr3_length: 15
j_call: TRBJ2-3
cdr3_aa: CASKISGSLADTQYF
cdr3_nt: TGTGCCAGCAAAATAAGCGGGAGTCTCGCAGATACGCAGTATTTT

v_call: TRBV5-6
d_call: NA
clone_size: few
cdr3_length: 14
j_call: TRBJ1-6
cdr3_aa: CASSSAGSLSPLHF
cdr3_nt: TGTGCCAGCAGCTCCGCAGGGTCGCTATCACCCCTCCACTTT

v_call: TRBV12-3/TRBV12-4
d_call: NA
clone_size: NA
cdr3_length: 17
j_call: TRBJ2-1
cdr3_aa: CASSFYRDLGIYNEQFF
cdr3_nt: TGTGCCAGCAGTTTTTATCGAGACTTGGGTATCTACAATGAGCAGTTCTTC

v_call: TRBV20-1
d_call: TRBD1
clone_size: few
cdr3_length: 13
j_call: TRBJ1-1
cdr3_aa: CSAREQGLVEAFF
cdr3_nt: TGCAGTGCTAGAGAACAGGGGCTAGTTGAAGCTTTCTTT

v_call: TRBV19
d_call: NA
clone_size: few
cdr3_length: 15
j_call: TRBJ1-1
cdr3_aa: CASKQGREKNTEAFF
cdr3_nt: TGTGCCAGTAAACAGGGTAGGGAGAAGAACACTGAAGCTTTCTTT

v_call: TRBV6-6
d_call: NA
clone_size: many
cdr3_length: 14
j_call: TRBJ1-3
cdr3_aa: CASSSGTPGNTIYF
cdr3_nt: TGTGCCAGCAGTTCCGGGACACCTGGAAACACCATATATTTT

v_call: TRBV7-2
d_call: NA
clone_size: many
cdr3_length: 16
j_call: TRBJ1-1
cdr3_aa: CASSSAATQRNTEAFF
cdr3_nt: TGTGCCAGCAGCTCAGCGGCGACACAGAGGAACACTGAAGCTTTCTTT

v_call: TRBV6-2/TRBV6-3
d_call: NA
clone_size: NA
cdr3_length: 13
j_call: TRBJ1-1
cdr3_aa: CASSKGPGPEAFF
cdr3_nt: TGTGCCAGCAGTAAGGGACCCGGGCCTGAAGCTTTCTTT

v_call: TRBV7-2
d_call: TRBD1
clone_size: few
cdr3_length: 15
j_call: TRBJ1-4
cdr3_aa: CASSLWTGGGEKLFF
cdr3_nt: TGTGCCAGCAGCCTATGGACAGGGGGGGGTGAAAAACTGTTTTTT

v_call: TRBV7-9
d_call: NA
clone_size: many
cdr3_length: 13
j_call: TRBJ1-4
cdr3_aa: CASLRGRGEKLFF
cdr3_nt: TGTGCTTCCCTTCGGGGGCGCGGTGAAAAACTGTTTTTT

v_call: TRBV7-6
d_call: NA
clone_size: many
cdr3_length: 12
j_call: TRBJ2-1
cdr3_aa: CASSLERSEQFF
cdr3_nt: TGTGCCAGCAGCTTAGAGAGGAGTGAGCAGTTCTTC

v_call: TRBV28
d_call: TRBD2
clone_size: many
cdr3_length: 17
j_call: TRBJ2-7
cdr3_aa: CASITYRGGGGADEQYF
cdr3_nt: TGTGCCAGCATTACCTACCGGGGGGGCGGGGGTGCCGACGAGCAGTACTTC

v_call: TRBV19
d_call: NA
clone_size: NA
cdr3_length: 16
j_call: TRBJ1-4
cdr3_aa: CASRAGTLATNEKLFF
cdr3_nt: TGTGCCAGTAGAGCCGGGACACTCGCAACTAATGAAAAACTGTTTTTT

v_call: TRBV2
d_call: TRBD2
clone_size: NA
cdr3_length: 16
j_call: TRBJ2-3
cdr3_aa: CASRISGRGSTDTQYF
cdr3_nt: TGTGCCAGCAGGATTAGCGGGAGGGGGAGCACAGATACGCAGTATTTT

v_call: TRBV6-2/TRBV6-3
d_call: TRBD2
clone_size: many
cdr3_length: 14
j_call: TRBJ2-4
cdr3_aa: CASRNSGRAGIQYF
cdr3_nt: TGTGCCAGCAGGAATAGCGGGAGGGCCGGCATTCAGTACTTC

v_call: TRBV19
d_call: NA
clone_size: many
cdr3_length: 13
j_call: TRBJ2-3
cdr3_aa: CASSPQGADTQYF
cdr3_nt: TGTGCCAGTAGTCCACAGGGTGCAGATACGCAGTATTTT

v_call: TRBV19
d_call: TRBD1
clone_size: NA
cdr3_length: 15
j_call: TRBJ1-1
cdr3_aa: CASSLPGQGNTEAFF
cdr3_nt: TGTGCCAGTAGTCTCCCAGGACAGGGTAACACTGAAGCTTTCTTT

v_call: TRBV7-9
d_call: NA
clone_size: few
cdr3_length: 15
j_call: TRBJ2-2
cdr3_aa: CASSFRPRGTGELFF
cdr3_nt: TGTGCCAGCAGCTTCAGGCCGAGGGGGACCGGGGAGCTGTTTTTT

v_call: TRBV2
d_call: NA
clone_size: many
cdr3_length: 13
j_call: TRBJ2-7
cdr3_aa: CASSDWQSYEQYF
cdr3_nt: TGTGCCAGCAGTGATTGGCAATCCTACGAGCAGTACTTC

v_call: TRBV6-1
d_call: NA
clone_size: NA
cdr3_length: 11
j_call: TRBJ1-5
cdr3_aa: CASGRRQPQHF
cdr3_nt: TGTGCCAGCGGGAGGCGGCAGCCCCAGCATTTT

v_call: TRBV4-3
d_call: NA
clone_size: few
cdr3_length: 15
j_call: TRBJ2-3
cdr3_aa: CASSQEARTADTQYF
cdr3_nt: TGCGCCAGCAGCCAAGAGGCGAGAACGGCAGATACGCAGTATTTT

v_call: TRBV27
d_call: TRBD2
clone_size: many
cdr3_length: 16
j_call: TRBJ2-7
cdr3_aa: CASTPGTSGSIYEQYF
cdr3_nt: TGTGCCAGCACCCCTGGGACTAGCGGGAGCATCTACGAGCAGTACTTC

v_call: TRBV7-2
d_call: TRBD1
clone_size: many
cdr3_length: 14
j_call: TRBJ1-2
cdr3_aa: CASSTGDRANGYTF
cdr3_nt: TGTGCCAGCAGCACGGGGGACAGGGCTAATGGCTACACCTTC

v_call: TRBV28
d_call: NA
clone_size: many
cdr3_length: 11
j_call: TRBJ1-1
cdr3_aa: CASSLLTEAFF
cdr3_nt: TGTGCCAGCAGTTTACTGACTGAAGCTTTCTTT

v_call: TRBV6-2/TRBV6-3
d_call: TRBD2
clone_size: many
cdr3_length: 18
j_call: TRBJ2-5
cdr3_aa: CASSAGTSGSVILETQYF
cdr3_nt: TGTGCCAGCAGTGCCGGGACTAGCGGGAGTGTAATTCTAGAGACCCAGTACTTC

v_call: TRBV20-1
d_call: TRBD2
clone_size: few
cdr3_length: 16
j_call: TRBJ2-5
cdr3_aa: CSVPQRIAGAQETQYF
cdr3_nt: TGCAGTGTCCCTCAACGGATAGCGGGAGCCCAAGAGACCCAGTACTTC

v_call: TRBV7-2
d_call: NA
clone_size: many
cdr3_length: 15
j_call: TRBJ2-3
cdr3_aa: CASSLAVTSTDTQYF
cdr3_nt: TGTGCCAGCAGCTTAGCGGTTACTAGCACAGATACGCAGTATTTT

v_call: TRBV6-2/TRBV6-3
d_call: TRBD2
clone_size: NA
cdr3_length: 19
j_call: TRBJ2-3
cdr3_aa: CASSYVTGTSGRATDTQYF
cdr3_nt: TGTGCCAGCAGTTACGTCACCGGGACTAGCGGGAGGGCCACAGATACGCAGTATTTT

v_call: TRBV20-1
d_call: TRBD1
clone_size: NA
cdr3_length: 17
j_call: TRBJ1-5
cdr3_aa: CSARDLAAGGADQPQHF
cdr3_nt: TGCAGTGCTAGAGATCTGGCGGCAGGGGGCGCGGATCAGCCCCAGCATTTT

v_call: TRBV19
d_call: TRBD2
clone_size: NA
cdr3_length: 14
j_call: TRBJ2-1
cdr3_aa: CASSQGLAGVSRFF
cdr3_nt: TGTGCCAGTAGCCAGGGACTAGCGGGAGTTAGTAGGTTCTTC

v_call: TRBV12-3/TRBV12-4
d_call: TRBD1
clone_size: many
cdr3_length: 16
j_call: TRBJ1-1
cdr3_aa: CASSLDRVPTNTEAFF
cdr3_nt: TGTGCCAGCAGTTTGGACAGGGTCCCGACGAACACTGAAGCTTTCTTT

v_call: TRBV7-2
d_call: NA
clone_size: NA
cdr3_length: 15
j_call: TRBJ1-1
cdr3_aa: CASSRHTGGNTEAFF
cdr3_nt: TGTGCCAGCAGCCGCCATACGGGGGGGAATACTGAAGCTTTCTTT

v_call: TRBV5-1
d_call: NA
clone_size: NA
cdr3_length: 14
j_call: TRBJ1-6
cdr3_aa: CASSLEGLYSPLHF
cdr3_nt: TGCGCCAGCAGCTTGGAAGGGTTGTATTCACCCCTCCACTTT

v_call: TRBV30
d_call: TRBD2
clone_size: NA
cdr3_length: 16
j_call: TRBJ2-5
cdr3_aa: CASLFGLAGGPGTQYF
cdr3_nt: TGTGCCTCCCTATTCGGGCTAGCGGGAGGGCCAGGGACCCAGTACTTC

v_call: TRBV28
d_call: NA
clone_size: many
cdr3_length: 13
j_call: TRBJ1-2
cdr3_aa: CASSPPPEYGYTF
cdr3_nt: TGTGCCAGCAGTCCCCCCCCTGAGTATGGCTACACCTTC

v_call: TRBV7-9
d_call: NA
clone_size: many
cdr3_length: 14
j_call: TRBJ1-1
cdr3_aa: CASSPGAMNTEAFF
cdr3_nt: TGTGCCAGCAGCCCGGGGGCTATGAACACTGAAGCTTTCTTT

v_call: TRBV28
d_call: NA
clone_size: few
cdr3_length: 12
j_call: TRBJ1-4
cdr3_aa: CASSLFREKLFF
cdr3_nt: TGTGCCAGCAGTTTATTTCGTGAAAAACTGTTTTTT

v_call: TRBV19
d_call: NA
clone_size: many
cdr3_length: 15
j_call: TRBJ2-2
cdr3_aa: CASLRTGPYTGELFF
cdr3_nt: TGTGCCAGCCTAAGGACGGGACCGTACACCGGGGAGCTGTTTTTT

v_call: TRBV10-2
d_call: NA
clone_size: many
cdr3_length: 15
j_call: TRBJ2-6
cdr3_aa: CASTIRGVESNVLTF
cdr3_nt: TGCGCCAGCACCATACGCGGGGTCGAGTCCAACGTCCTGACTTTC

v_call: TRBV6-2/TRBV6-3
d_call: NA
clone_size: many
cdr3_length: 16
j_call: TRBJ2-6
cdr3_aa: CASSRDLQPVANVLTF
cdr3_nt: TGTGCCAGCAGTAGGGACTTACAACCAGTGGCCAACGTCCTGACTTTC